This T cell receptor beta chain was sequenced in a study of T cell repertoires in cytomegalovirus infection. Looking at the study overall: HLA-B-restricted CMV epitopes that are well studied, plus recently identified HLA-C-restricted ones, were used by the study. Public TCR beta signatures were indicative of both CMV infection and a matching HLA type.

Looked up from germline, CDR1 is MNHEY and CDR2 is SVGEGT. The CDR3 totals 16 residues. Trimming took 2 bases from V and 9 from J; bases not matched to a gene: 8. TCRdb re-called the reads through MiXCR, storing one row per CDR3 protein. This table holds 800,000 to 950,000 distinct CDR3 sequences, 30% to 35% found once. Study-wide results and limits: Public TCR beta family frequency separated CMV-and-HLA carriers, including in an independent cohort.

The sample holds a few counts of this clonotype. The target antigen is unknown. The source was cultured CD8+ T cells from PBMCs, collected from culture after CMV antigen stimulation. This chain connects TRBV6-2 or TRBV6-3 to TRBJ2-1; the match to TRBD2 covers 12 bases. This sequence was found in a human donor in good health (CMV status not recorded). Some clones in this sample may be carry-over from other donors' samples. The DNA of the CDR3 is TGTGCCAGCAGTTACCCTCTAGCGGGGGGGCCTCGTGAGCAGTTCTTC. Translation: CASSYPLAGGPREQFF.